These T cell receptor beta chains were read from a single sample in a study of vaccination effects on CD4 cells after COVID-19. Their antigen targets remain unknown. Sequencing was performed with immunoSEQ multiplex PCR; in TCRdb, only in-frame clones are kept and a portion is missing. This table holds around 28,000 clones, 69% found once. This material consisted of CD4+ T cells from PBMCs cultured with SARS-CoV-2 spike peptides, taken before COVID-19 vaccination. These receptor sequences come from a human donor who had a prior SARS-CoV-2 infection. Each CDR3 is given without its conserved first and last residue.

CDR3 protein: ASKGSLGDEKLF
J gene: TRBJ1-4
V gene: TRBV2

CDR3 protein: ASSWWETRLRGTQY
J gene: TRBJ2-5
V gene: TRBV3-1/TRBV3-2

CDR3 protein: ASTGQASYEQY
J gene: TRBJ2-7
V gene: TRBV2

CDR3 protein: ASSEGQGDSYEQF
J gene: TRBJ2-1
V gene: TRBV5-1

CDR3 protein: ASSESRGVPSPLH
J gene: TRBJ1-6
V gene: TRBV2

CDR3 protein: ASRPWAGKTYEQY
J gene: TRBJ2-7
V gene: TRBV11-2

CDR3 protein: ASSDSGFSEQF
J gene: TRBJ2-1
V gene: TRBV19

CDR3 protein: AISEGSSGARLGYT
J gene: TRBJ1-2
V gene: TRBV10-3

CDR3 protein: ASSFSGQQPQH
J gene: TRBJ1-5
V gene: TRBV12-3/TRBV12-4

CDR3 protein: ASGVAGIPGTQY
J gene: TRBJ2-5
V gene: TRBV5-4

CDR3 protein: AIQTGPGNTIY
J gene: TRBJ1-3
V gene: TRBV12-3/TRBV12-4

CDR3 protein: SVDYGANEKLF
J gene: TRBJ1-4
V gene: TRBV29-1

CDR3 protein: ASSPDRGMSNQPQH
J gene: TRBJ1-5
V gene: TRBV7-8

CDR3 protein: ASSDSAGYGYT
J gene: TRBJ1-2
V gene: TRBV2

CDR3 protein: ASSLVLTGAVNTEAF
J gene: TRBJ1-1
V gene: TRBV11-3

CDR3 protein: ASSPQTNTGELF
J gene: TRBJ2-2
V gene: TRBV5-1

CDR3 protein: ASSPSTHSGANVLT
J gene: TRBJ2-6
V gene: TRBV18

CDR3 protein: ASRSGRQAFYEQY
J gene: TRBJ2-7
V gene: TRBV6-5

CDR3 protein: ASGLTEGRSSYNEQF
J gene: TRBJ2-1
V gene: TRBV2

CDR3 protein: ASSQVGGPEQETQY
J gene: TRBJ2-5
V gene: TRBV4-2

CDR3 protein: ASSQRREETQY
J gene: TRBJ2-5
V gene: TRBV7-2

CDR3 protein: ASSRLAGGTDTQY
J gene: TRBJ2-3
V gene: TRBV5-1

CDR3 protein: ASSDGPGTGVKNEQF
J gene: TRBJ2-1
V gene: TRBV25-1

CDR3 protein: ASSLRMSFEQY
J gene: TRBJ2-7
V gene: TRBV11-3

CDR3 protein: ASSSISGTRIYEQY
J gene: TRBJ2-7
V gene: TRBV7-2

CDR3 protein: ASRSGHVNTGELF
J gene: TRBJ2-2
V gene: TRBV6-6

CDR3 protein: ASTKGTSGYNEQF
J gene: TRBJ2-1
V gene: TRBV2

CDR3 protein: SVEDTGGPVGAF
J gene: TRBJ1-1
V gene: TRBV29-1

CDR3 protein: ASTPSYNEQF
J gene: TRBJ2-1
V gene: TRBV12-3/TRBV12-4

CDR3 protein: ASSLLPDLGLETQY
J gene: TRBJ2-5
V gene: TRBV5-5

CDR3 protein: ASSSRDRGIETDTQY
J gene: TRBJ2-3
V gene: TRBV21-1

CDR3 protein: ASSHWTGQSTEAF
J gene: TRBJ1-1
V gene: TRBV3-1/TRBV3-2

CDR3 protein: ASRDNTDTQY
J gene: TRBJ2-3
V gene: TRBV12-3/TRBV12-4

CDR3 protein: ASSSGLAGEETQY
J gene: TRBJ2-5
V gene: TRBV5-1

CDR3 protein: ASSEYSQERRTQY
J gene: TRBJ2-5
V gene: TRBV25-1

CDR3 protein: ATSEPRPGLIPYEQY
J gene: TRBJ2-7
V gene: TRBV24-1

CDR3 protein: ASSTTGTGNSPLH
J gene: TRBJ1-6
V gene: TRBV6-5

CDR3 protein: ASSQTHSGSGSVGRTDTQY
J gene: TRBJ2-3
V gene: TRBV4-3

CDR3 protein: ASSSIRLRHRGGTGELF
J gene: TRBJ2-2
V gene: TRBV19

CDR3 protein: ASSFKEETQY
J gene: TRBJ2-5
V gene: TRBV7-9

CDR3 protein: ASSLEGGRGGTSYEQY
J gene: TRBJ2-7
V gene: TRBV5-1

CDR3 protein: ASSPRLVDTQY
J gene: TRBJ2-3
V gene: TRBV7-2

CDR3 protein: ASSLFNGYEQY
J gene: TRBJ2-7
V gene: TRBV12-3/TRBV12-4

CDR3 protein: ASSLVDVYEQY
J gene: TRBJ2-7
V gene: TRBV5-6

CDR3 protein: ASSFTSNQPQH
J gene: TRBJ1-5
V gene: TRBV12-3/TRBV12-4

CDR3 protein: ATSTTTAYNEQF
J gene: TRBJ2-1
V gene: TRBV10-3

CDR3 protein: ASSLSGPYEQY
J gene: TRBJ2-7
V gene: TRBV12-3/TRBV12-4

CDR3 protein: ASSLQGTNYNEQF
J gene: TRBJ2-1
V gene: TRBV9

CDR3 protein: ASSKDTLPHEKLF
J gene: TRBJ1-4
V gene: TRBV5-1

CDR3 protein: ASKGSYNSPLH
J gene: TRBJ1-6
V gene: TRBV28